The sequence of this T cell receptor (beta chain) was determined in a study of cytomegalovirus exposure and HLA in healthy donors. The V segment lost 6 bases and the J segment 5 bases; nucleotides outside the gene matches: 4. Germline CDR1 reads LNHDA; CDR2 reads SQIVND (reference sequence). This CDR3 region has 13 residues. The donors formed part of the roughly 120-subject validation cohort, distinct from the roughly 700-subject first cohort. With respect to this clone: The antigen remains undetermined.

Using immunoSEQ multiplex PCR, the repertoire was profiled, and TCRdb retains in-frame clones only, with some absent. The sample shows approximately 160,000 clones, 91% of them seen only once. General study results and limits: Per published reports, the classifier diagnosed cytomegalovirus status with high specificity and sensitivity. Across donors, most TCRs were seen rarely, yet some public ones were widespread. The TCR clusters that emerged in the first cohort tended, a later analysis found, to co-occur in the approximately 110 validation repertoires.

The sequence was collected from a woman younger than 30 in good health and CMV-seropositive. The rearrangement uses TRBV19 and TRBJ2-5, with 9 positions matching TRBD1. The sequencing input was PBMCs. CDR3 DNA: TGTGCCAGTAGCCTAGACAGGGGGGAGACCCAGTACTTC. Translation: CASSLDRGETQYF.